This TCR beta chain was observed in a study of T cells in Graves' hyperthyroidism and ophthalmopathy. This clonotype has more than one count but fewer than ten. Regions amplified from RNA transcripts were the TCR beta CDR3 regions. A first-round RT-PCR of the TCR CDR3 used the HTBI primer set. TCRdb reprocessed the multiplex PCR reads via MiXCR and lists one record per CDR3 protein. This table holds under 650,000 distinct CDR3 sequences, around 15% found once. Graves' hyperthyroidism showing no ophthalmopathy progression within 18 months was considered stable. Diagnostic assessment was based on clinical symptoms, serum thyroxine and TRAb, thyroid ultrasound and orbital computed tomography. Trimming stripped 3 bases from V and 5 bases from J, with 13 bases between. Germline V gene data show CDR1 as SGHDT and CDR2 as YYEEEE. This CDR3 has 14 residues.

The gene calls are TRBV5-6 and TRBJ2-3; no clear D. The sample taken for sequencing was blood. This TCR came from a woman under 40 with Graves' hyperthyroidism. CDR3 protein: CASSSDISRDTQYF. As DNA, the CDR3 is TGTGCCAGCAGCTCTGACATCTCAAGAGATACGCAGTATTTT.